The clone carrying this T cell receptor beta chain came up a few times. The record originates from a study of CD8 T cells in ankylosing spondylitis. CDR1 is SGDLS, CDR2 YYNGEE, per germline. V lost 0 bases to trimming and J lost 0 bases, with 10 bases between them. CDR3 length equals 16 residues. As the method for making TCR beta libraries, quantitative 5'-RACE with molecular barcodes was used. TCRdb reprocessed the 5' RACE reads with MiXCR, giving one entry per CDR3 protein. Altogether under 450,000 distinct CDR3 sequences are present, approximately 20% being singletons, with the ten largest covering over 10%.

This receptor was identified in a male donor with ankylosing spondylitis or in good health (not recorded which). Sequenced: blood, either unsorted or a sorted T cell fraction (not recorded which). The chain joins TRBV9 to TRBJ2-1, with a tentative D call TRBD1 (5 bases). DNA for the CDR3: TGTGCCAGCAGCGTAGGCAGGGTGCCCTCCTACAATGAGCAGTTCTTC. Translated, it gives CASSVGRVPSYNEQFF.